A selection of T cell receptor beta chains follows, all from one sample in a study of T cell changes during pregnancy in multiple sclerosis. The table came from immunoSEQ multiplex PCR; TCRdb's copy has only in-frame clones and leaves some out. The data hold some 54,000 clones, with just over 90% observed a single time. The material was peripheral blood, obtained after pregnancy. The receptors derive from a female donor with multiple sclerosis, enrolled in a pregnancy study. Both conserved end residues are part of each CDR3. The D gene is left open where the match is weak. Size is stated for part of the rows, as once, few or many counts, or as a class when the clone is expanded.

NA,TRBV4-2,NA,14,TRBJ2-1,TGTGCCAGCAGCCAAGGCGTAGCGGACAATGAGCAGTTCTTC,CASSQGVADNEQFF
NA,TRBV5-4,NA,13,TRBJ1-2,TGTGCCAGCAGCTCCGGACAGTTCGGAGACTACACCTTC,CASSSGQFGDYTF
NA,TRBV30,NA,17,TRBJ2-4,TGTGCCTGGAGTGTAACCTTGGCAGGGGACGCCAAAAACATTCAGTACTTC,CAWSVTLAGDAKNIQYF
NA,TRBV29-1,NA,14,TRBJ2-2,TGCAGCGGGATTAGCGGAGAAGGCACCGGGGAGCTGTTTTTT,CSGISGEGTGELFF
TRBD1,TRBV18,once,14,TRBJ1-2,TGTGCCAGCTCACGCACCGACAGGGCGCGTGGCTACACCTTC,CASSRTDRARGYTF
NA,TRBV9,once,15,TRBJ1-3,TGTGCCAGCAGCGTAGGGAGAGGGCCTGGAAACACCATATATTTT,CASSVGRGPGNTIYF
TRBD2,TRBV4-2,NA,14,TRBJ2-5,TGTGCCAGCAGCCGAGCGGGAGTGGAAGAGACCCAGTACTTC,CASSRAGVEETQYF
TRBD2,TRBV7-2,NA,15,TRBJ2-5,TGTGCCAGCAGCCAAGGACTAGGATCACAAGAGACCCAGTACTTC,CASSQGLGSQETQYF
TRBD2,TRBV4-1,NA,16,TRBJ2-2,TGCGCCAGCAGCCCCCTAGCGGGAGGTTTAACCGGGGAGCTGTTTTTT,CASSPLAGGLTGELFF
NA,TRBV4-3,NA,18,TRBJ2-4,TGCGCCAGCAGCCAAGATAGATCAGCGGGTGACGCCAAAAACATTCAGTACTTC,CASSQDRSAGDAKNIQYF
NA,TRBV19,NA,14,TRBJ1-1,TGTGCCAGTGATGGGGGGGTGGGGAACACTGAAGCTTTCTTT,CASDGGVGNTEAFF
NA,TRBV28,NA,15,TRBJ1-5,TGTGCCAGCAGGGGGGGGGAGGAGAGCAATCAGCCCCAGCATTTT,CASRGGEESNQPQHF
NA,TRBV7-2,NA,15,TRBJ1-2,TGTGCCAGCAGCTCCCGGACTGAGGCCCGAAATGGCTACACCTTC,CASSSRTEARNGYTF